The clone carrying this T cell receptor (beta chain) has only a few counts. Sequencing was performed with immunoSEQ multiplex PCR; in TCRdb, only in-frame clones are kept and a portion is missing. The data contain some 90,000 clones, approximately 90% of them seen just once; the ten biggest clones take up 0.92%. The sample is drawn from a study of control samples from healthy donors and cancer patients. V shed 7 bases and J shed 7 bases, with 11 bases lying between them. Per the germline V gene, CDR1 is SNHLY and CDR2 is FYNNEI. The CDR3 sequence is 12 residues long. Sequencing was done on a sample of blood. The chain employs TRBV2 and TRBJ2-1; D is uncertain. The receptor comes from a woman younger than 45 in good health. CDR3 in amino acids: CASNTDLNEQFF. Written as DNA, the CDR3 is TGTGCCAGCAATACCGACTTGAATGAGCAGTTCTTC.